These T cell receptor beta chains were read from a single sample in a study of T cell clonotyping in hematopoietic cell transplantation. The protocol was immunoSEQ multiplex PCR, while the TCRdb copy is restricted to in-frame clones and leaves out a portion. The repertoire holds 35,000 to 45,000 clones, with roughly 94% as singletons. The input for sequencing was peripheral blood mononuclear cells, taken before stem cell transplant. The receptors derive from a middle-aged man with chronic myeloid leukemia. Some clones in this sample may be carry-over from other donors' samples. CDR3s include the opening cysteine and the closing phenylalanine or tryptophan. A D gene is named only where the DNA matches it firmly. Some rows have no size entry. The others give once, few or many, or a class for an expanded clone.

J gene,V gene,clone size,D gene,CDR3 protein,CDR3 DNA
TRBJ1-4,TRBV25-1,.,.,CASSLMGEKLFF,TGTGCCAGCAGCCTGATGGGTGAAAAACTGTTTTTT
TRBJ1-2,TRBV7-6,.,.,CASSLGGSNYGYTF,TGTGCCAGCAGCTTAGGGGGGAGTAACTATGGCTACACCTTC
TRBJ2-2,TRBV4-3,once,.,CASSHRAGELFF,TGCGCCAGCAGCCACCGGGCCGGGGAGCTGTTTTTT
TRBJ1-1,TRBV28,.,.,CASRPPGVGTEAFF,TGTGCCAGCAGGCCCCCGGGGGTGGGCACTGAAGCTTTCTTT
TRBJ1-4,TRBV28,once,TRBD1,CASSPGTATNEKLFF,TGTGCCAGCAGCCCCGGGACAGCAACTAATGAAAAACTGTTTTTT
TRBJ2-3,TRBV27,.,.,CASRTFLQGVADTQYF,TGTGCCAGCAGGACCTTTCTTCAGGGAGTCGCAGATACGCAGTATTTT
TRBJ2-5,TRBV2,.,.,CASGRGGADTQYF,TGTGCCAGCGGCAGGGGGGGGGCGGACACCCAGTACTTC
TRBJ1-2,TRBV25-1,.,.,CASSLPGGGGYTF,TGTGCCAGCAGTTTACCTGGGGGTGGCGGCTACACCTTC
TRBJ2-4,TRBV28,.,.,CASSFGTITQYF,TGTGCCAGCAGTTTTGGGACGATCACGCAGTACTTC
TRBJ1-5,TRBV14,.,.,CASSQDPNQPQHF,TGTGCCAGCAGCCAAGACCCGAATCAGCCCCAGCATTTT
TRBJ1-2,TRBV6-5,once,.,CASSVTGIYGYTF,TGTGCCAGCAGCGTTACAGGAATCTATGGCTACACCTTC
TRBJ2-6,TRBV6-1,.,.,CASSETSSGANVLTF,TGTGCCAGCAGTGAAACGAGCTCCGGGGCCAACGTCCTGACTTTC
TRBJ1-1,TRBV19,.,TRBD1,CASSRDRAMNTEAFF,TGTGCCAGTAGTAGGGACAGGGCGATGAACACTGAAGCTTTCTTT
TRBJ2-7,TRBV2,.,TRBD2,CASTSGGLYEQYF,TGTGCCAGCACTAGCGGGGGGCTTTACGAGCAGTACTTC
TRBJ1-3,TRBV11-2,once,TRBD1,CATTSLNRGSSGNTIYF,TGTGCCACCACCTCCCTAAACAGGGGGAGCTCTGGAAACACCATATATTTT
TRBJ2-2,TRBV4-3,few,.,CASSQGLASRTGELFF,TGCGCCAGCAGCCAAGGCCTGGCGTCACGCACCGGGGAGCTGTTTTTT
TRBJ1-5,TRBV23-1,.,.,CASRPQGVNYSNQPQHF,TGCGCCAGCAGGCCACAGGGCGTTAATTATAGCAATCAGCCCCAGCATTTT
TRBJ2-7,TRBV2,.,.,CASSEDGGYSTWEQYF,TGTGCCAGCAGTGAAGACGGGGGCTATTCGACTTGGGAGCAGTACTTC
TRBJ1-1,TRBV2,.,TRBD1,CASGGQANTEAFF,TGTGCCAGCGGTGGACAGGCCAACACTGAAGCTTTCTTT
TRBJ1-1,TRBV11-1,.,.,CASSLWTNTEAFF,TGTGCCAGCAGCTTATGGACAAACACTGAAGCTTTCTTT
TRBJ2-7,TRBV4-3,once,TRBD2,CASSQLAGPLLEQYF,TGCGCCAGCAGCCAACTAGCGGGGCCCCTACTCGAGCAGTACTTC
TRBJ2-7,TRBV2,.,.,CASSGRGTYEQYF,TGTGCCAGCTCCGGCCGGGGGACCTACGAGCAGTACTTC
TRBJ2-1,TRBV4-3,.,.,CASSQAGDPTNEQFF,TGCGCCAGCAGCCAAGCTGGGGATCCTACCAATGAGCAGTTCTTC
TRBJ1-2,TRBV4-1,.,.,CASSQVPLYGYTF,TGCGCCAGCAGCCAAGTCCCCCTCTATGGCTACACCTTC
TRBJ1-1,TRBV7-2,.,TRBD1,CASSSTGLNTEAFF,TGTGCCAGCAGCTCGACAGGGTTGAACACTGAAGCTTTCTTT
TRBJ1-6,TRBV30,.,.,CAWSVPASSPLHF,TGTGCCTGGAGTGTACCGGCCTCCTCACCCCTCCACTTT
TRBJ2-7,TRBV18,.,.,CASSPGGDSYEQYF,TGTGCCAGCTCACCCGGGGGAGACTCCTACGAGCAGTACTTC
TRBJ2-3,TRBV14,.,.,CASSQDWYDTQYF,TGTGCCAGCAGCCAAGATTGGTACGATACGCAGTATTTT